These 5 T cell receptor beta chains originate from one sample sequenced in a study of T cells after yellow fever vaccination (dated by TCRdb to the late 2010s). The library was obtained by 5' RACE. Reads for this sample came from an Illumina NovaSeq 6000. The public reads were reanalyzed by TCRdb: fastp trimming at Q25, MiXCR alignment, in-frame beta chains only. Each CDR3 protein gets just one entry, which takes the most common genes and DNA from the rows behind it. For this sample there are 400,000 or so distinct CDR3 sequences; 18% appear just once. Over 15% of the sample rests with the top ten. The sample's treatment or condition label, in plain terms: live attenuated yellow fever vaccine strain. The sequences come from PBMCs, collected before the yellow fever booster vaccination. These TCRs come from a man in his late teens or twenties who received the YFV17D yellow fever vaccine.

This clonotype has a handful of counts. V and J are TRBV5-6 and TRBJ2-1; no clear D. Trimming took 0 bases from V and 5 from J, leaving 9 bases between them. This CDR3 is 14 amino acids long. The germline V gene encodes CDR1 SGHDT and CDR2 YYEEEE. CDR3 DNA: TGTGCCAGCAGCTTGGGGTACAGACACAATGAGCAGTTCTTC. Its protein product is CASSLGYRHNEQFF.

CDR3 DNA sequence: TGCGCCAGCAGCCAACGGAAGACGTCCGGGGCCAACGTCCTGACTTTC. It specifies CASSQRKTSGANVLTF. The chain couples TRBV5-1 to TRBJ2-6, with unresolved D. The V end lost 4 bases, the J end lost 4 bases, and 15 bases lay between the germline ends. CDR1 is SGHRS and CDR2 is YFSETQ in the germline V gene. This CDR3 region has 16 residues.

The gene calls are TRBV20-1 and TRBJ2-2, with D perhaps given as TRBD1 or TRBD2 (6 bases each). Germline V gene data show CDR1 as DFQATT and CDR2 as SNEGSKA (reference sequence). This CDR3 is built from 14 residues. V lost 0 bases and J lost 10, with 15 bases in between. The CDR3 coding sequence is TGCAGTGCTAGAGATGTGGGGGGCGGACCGGAGCTGTTTTTT. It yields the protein CSARDVGGGPELFF.

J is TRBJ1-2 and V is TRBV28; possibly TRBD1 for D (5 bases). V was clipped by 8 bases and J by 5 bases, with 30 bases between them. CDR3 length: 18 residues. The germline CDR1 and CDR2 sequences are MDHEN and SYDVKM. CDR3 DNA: TGTGCCAGCGTCCCCTTGGGGCACACCAGAATCTCACGGTATGGCTACACCTTC. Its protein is CASVPLGHTRISRYGYTF.

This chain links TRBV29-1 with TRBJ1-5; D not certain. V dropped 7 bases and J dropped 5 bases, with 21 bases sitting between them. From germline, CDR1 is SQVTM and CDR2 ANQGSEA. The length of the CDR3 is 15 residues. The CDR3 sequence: CSAREANGEDQPQHF. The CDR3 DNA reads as TGCAGCGCCAGAGAGGCAAACGGGGAGGATCAGCCCCAGCATTTT.